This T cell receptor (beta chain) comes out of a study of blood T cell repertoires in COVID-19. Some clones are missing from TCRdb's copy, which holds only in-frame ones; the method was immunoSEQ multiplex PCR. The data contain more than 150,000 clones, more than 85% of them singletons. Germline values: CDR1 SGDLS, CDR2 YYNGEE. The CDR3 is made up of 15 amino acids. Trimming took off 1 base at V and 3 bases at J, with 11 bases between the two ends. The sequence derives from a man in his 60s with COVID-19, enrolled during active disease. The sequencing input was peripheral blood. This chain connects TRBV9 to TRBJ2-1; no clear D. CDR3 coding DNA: TGTGCCAGCAGCGTAAACCTCGGAGACTACAATGAGCAGTTCTTC. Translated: CASSVNLGDYNEQFF.